Below are 31 T cell receptor beta chains sequenced from a single sample in a study of blood T cell repertoires in COVID-19. Libraries were prepared by immunoSEQ multiplex PCR; TCRdb keeps only in-frame clonotypes and omits some of them. Of 300,000 to 350,000 clones detected, roughly 90% appear once; the ten largest clones hold less than 3.5%. Material: peripheral blood. The source of these receptors is a woman under 40 with COVID-19, enrolled during active disease.

The rearrangement uses TRBV11-2 and TRBJ2-1, with D perhaps matching TRBD1 (5 bases). Trimming pared 5 bases from V and 8 bases from J, leaving 16 bases between. CDR3 size: 14 residues. Germline loops: CDR1 SGHAT, CDR2 FQNNGV. The CDR3 reads CASSPEGVVDEQFF. The CDR3 region has the DNA TGTGCCAGCAGCCCAGAAGGGGTCGTCGATGAGCAGTTCTTC.

J is TRBJ1-5 and V is TRBV15, with 9 bases lining up with TRBD1. With 7 bases clipped from V and 1 base from J, the junction kept 5 bases outside the gene matches. The CDR3 is 15 amino acids. The germline V gene encodes CDR1 LNHNV and CDR2 YYDKDF (reference sequence). The CDR3 loop reads CATNLDRGSNQPQHF. Here the CDR3 DNA reads TGTGCCACCAACCTCGACAGGGGGAGCAATCAGCCCCAGCATTTT.

The chain links TRBV27 to TRBJ1-5; D gene uncertain. The CDR3 loop spans 15 amino acids. The V end lost 2 bases, the J end lost 1 base, and 9 bases lay between the germline ends. Germline V CDR1 and CDR2: MNHEY, SMNVEV (reference sequence). The CDR3 is CASSLEGGSNQPQHF. The CDR3 coding sequence is TGTGCCAGCAGTTTAGAGGGAGGGAGCAATCAGCCCCAGCATTTT.

The chain has TRBV28 and TRBJ1-1, with D possibly matching TRBD1 (6 bases). CDR3 size: 15 residues. Trimming removed 6 bases from V and 0 bases from J, with 14 bases in between. Germline V lookup: CDR1 MDHEN, CDR2 SYDVKM. CDR3 DNA sequence: TGTGCCAGCAGCCCCGGACAGTACTTGAACACTGAAGCTTTCTTT. This gives the protein CASSPGQYLNTEAFF.

J is TRBJ2-5 and V is TRBV5-1; TRBD1 is a possible D gene (5 bases). Germline V lookup: CDR1 SGHRS, CDR2 YFSETQ. Trimming took off 3 bases at V and 2 bases at J, with 11 bases between the two ends. This CDR3 is 14 amino acids long. This CDR3 is CASSWAGPQETQYF. The CDR3 coding sequence is TGCGCCAGCAGCTGGGCAGGGCCTCAAGAGACCCAGTACTTC.

The V and J genes are TRBV27 and TRBJ2-5; 12 bases match TRBD2. The CDR3 contains 14 residues. Per the germline V gene, CDR1 is MNHEY and CDR2 is SMNVEV (reference sequence). The junction had 5 bases not matched to a gene; V was cut back by 8 bases and J by 4 bases. The CDR3 loop reads CASRGLAGRETQYF. CDR3 nucleotides: TGTGCCAGCCGCGGACTAGCGGGGCGAGAGACCCAGTACTTC.

The V gene is TRBV27, the J gene TRBJ1-2, with D possibly being TRBD1 (6 bases). CDR3 length: 12 amino acids. Trimming took off 5 bases at V and 8 bases at J, with 12 bases between the two ends. CDR1 MNHEY and CDR2 SMNVEV come from the germline V gene (reference sequence). Written as DNA, the CDR3 is TGTGCCAGCAGTGGGGGCCACGTGGGCTACACCTTC. It specifies CASSGGHVGYTF.

In regard to this clone: This sample includes further DNA sequences coding for the same CDR3. The CDR3 loop reads CSVVTSGYNEQFF. CDR3 in DNA: TGCAGCGTTGTGACTAGCGGGTACAATGAGCAGTTCTTC. The rearrangement joins TRBV29-1 to TRBJ2-1, with 10 nucleotides matching TRBD2. This CDR3 has 13 amino acids. The V gene's germline CDR1 is SQVTM and CDR2 ANQGSEA. V trimming: 4 bases; J trimming: 4 bases; junction bases outside the gene matches: 1.

This chain connects TRBV10-3 to TRBJ1-2; TRBD1 aligns across 7 bases. There are 15 residues in the CDR3. Germline V lookup: CDR1 ENHRY, CDR2 SYGVKD. Trimming at V came to 6 bases and at J to 5 bases, leaving 12 bases not matched to a gene. CDR3 nucleotides: TGTGCCATCAGCCCTTCCACAGGGGAACCTTATGGCTACACCTTC. It yields the protein CAISPSTGEPYGYTF.

The chain combines TRBV6-5 with TRBJ1-4; 8 bases are shared with TRBD1. Germline CDR1 MNHEY, CDR2 SVGAGI. With 6 bases clipped from V and 3 bases from J, the junction kept 6 bases outside the gene matches. This CDR3 has 15 amino acids. CDR3 bases: TGTGCCAGCAGCGGCGGACAGGGTTCTAATGAAAAACTGTTTTTT. It codes for CASSGGQGSNEKLFF.

The chain has TRBV6-6 and TRBJ2-1; 8 bases agree with TRBD1. Per germline, CDR1 MNHNY and CDR2 SVGAGI (reference sequence). Trimming cost V 6 bases and J 6 bases; bases outside gene matches: 7. The CDR3 totals 14 residues. Written as DNA, the CDR3 is TGTGCCAGCAGAAGACAGGGGTCTGGCAATGAGCAGTTCTTC. It specifies CASRRQGSGNEQFF.

The J gene is TRBJ1-1, the V gene TRBV19; D uncertain. Germline V gene data show CDR1 as LNHDA and CDR2 as SQIVND (reference sequence). CDR3 length equals 14 residues. V lost 3 bases, J lost 1 base, and 9 bases lay in between. The chain's CDR3 is CASSIGIGNTEAFF. The CDR3 DNA follows: TGTGCCAGTAGTATCGGGATTGGGAACACTGAAGCTTTCTTT.

The V call is TRBV5-6, the J call TRBJ2-3; TRBD2 matches 11 bases. The V and J ends lost 1 base and 2 bases, in that order; junction bases with no gene match: 6. This CDR3 is 17 amino acids long. Germline CDR1 and CDR2: SGHDT and YYEEEE. CDR3 in amino acids: CASSLRGLAEHTDTQYF. The CDR3 DNA sequence: TGTGCCAGCAGCTTGCGGGGACTAGCGGAACACACAGATACGCAGTATTTT.

This chain connects TRBV10-1 to TRBJ2-1; 7 positions match TRBD2. From germline, CDR1 is WNHNN and CDR2 SYGVQD (reference sequence). Trimming took 0 bases from V and 2 from J; bases not matched to a gene: 4. The CDR3 consists of 16 residues. For the CDR3, the DNA is TGCGCCAGCAGTGAGTCGGGGGAGGGCCCCTACAATGAGCAGTTCTTC. Amino acid sequence: CASSESGEGPYNEQFF.

This clone was counted once. This rearrangement joins TRBV19 to TRBJ1-2; 10 bases are a match to TRBD1. Trimming at V came to 5 bases and at J to 4 bases, leaving 7 bases not matched to a gene. Germline-derived CDR1 and CDR2 are LNHDA and SQIVND (reference sequence). This CDR3 is 15 amino acids long. CDR3 sequence reads: CASSLGQGGSYGYTF. For the CDR3, the DNA is TGTGCCAGTAGTCTCGGACAGGGGGGAAGCTATGGCTACACCTTC.

The rearrangement uses TRBV28 and TRBJ2-5; TRBD1 is a possible D gene (5 bases). CDR1 MDHEN and CDR2 SYDVKM come from the germline V gene. With 2 bases removed from V and 6 bases from J, the gap between germline ends came to 10 bases. This CDR3 contains 13 residues. CDR3 sequence: CASSLETVKTQYF. The CDR3 nucleotides read TGTGCCAGCAGTTTAGAGACAGTAAAGACCCAGTACTTC.

About this clone: Other DNA sequences from this sample encode an identical CDR3 as well. V usage is TRBV9 and J usage is TRBJ2-2, with 7 bases aligning to TRBD1. CDR3 size: 14 residues. Looked up from germline, CDR1 is SGDLS and CDR2 is YYNGEE. With V trimmed by 4 bases and J by 5 bases, 5 bases remained unmatched. This CDR3 reads CASSPQGNTGELFF. The CDR3 nucleotides are TGTGCCAGCAGCCCACAGGGGAATACCGGGGAGCTGTTTTTT.

The rearrangement links TRBV19 to TRBJ2-5; 10 bases map to TRBD2. This CDR3 is built from 16 residues. The trim removed 1 base at V and 5 bases at J, leaving 7 bases unmatched. Germline CDR1 LNHDA, CDR2 SQIVND (reference sequence). DNA for the CDR3: TGTGCCAGTAGTATAGTATCAGCGGGAGGGCCGGAGACCCAGTACTTC. It yields the protein CASSIVSAGGPETQYF.

The chain couples TRBV11-2 to TRBJ1-2, with D possibly TRBD1 on 6 matching bases. Between the trimmed V and J ends, which lost 1 base and 0 bases, there was a span of 6 bases. This CDR3 is 14 amino acids long. CDR1 SGHAT and CDR2 FQNNGV come from the germline V gene. In nucleotides, the CDR3 is TGTGCCAGCAGCTTAGGGGACACTAACTATGGCTACACCTTC. Translating gives CASSLGDTNYGYTF.

The V call is TRBV27, the J call TRBJ2-2; D is perhaps TRBD1 (6 bases). CDR3 length: 17 residues. Germline CDR1 and CDR2: MNHEY and SMNVEV (reference sequence). V gave up 6 bases and J gave up 2 bases, with 19 bases separating them. CDR3 nucleotide sequence: TGTGCCAGCAGCGTTTTATGGACAGAGACAAACACCGGGGAGCTGTTTTTT. It specifies CASSVLWTETNTGELFF.

The rearrangement uses TRBV27 and TRBJ2-7, with D possibly being TRBD2 (5 bases). V dropped 3 bases and J dropped 6 bases, with 15 bases sitting between them. This CDR3 comprises 14 residues. Per germline, CDR1 MNHEY and CDR2 SMNVEV (reference sequence). CDR3 in amino acids: CASSFGSDSAEQYF. The CDR3 bases are TGTGCCAGCAGTTTTGGGAGCGATTCCGCCGAGCAGTACTTC.

V and J are TRBV4-1 and TRBJ2-7; 9 bases match TRBD2. The CDR3 extends over 14 amino acids. Unmatched junction bases numbered 7, after V lost 4 bases and J lost 6 bases. Germline-derived CDR1 and CDR2 are MGHRA and YSYEKL. CDR3 region: CASSLGLAGSEQYF. The CDR3 nucleotides read TGCGCCAGCAGCCTTGGGCTAGCGGGAAGCGAGCAGTACTTC.

This chain links TRBV2 with TRBJ1-1; perhaps TRBD1 as D (6 bases). This CDR3 has 15 residues. The germline V and J ends were trimmed by 6 bases and 0 bases, with 14 bases remaining between them. Per the germline V gene, CDR1 is SNHLY and CDR2 is FYNNEI. The CDR3 bases are TGTGCCAGCAGAGCTACTGACAGGCTGAACACTGAAGCTTTCTTT. It specifies CASRATDRLNTEAFF.

This clone was seen more than once but under ten times. The chain is built from TRBV5-5 and TRBJ1-2, with 11 bases fitting TRBD1. The CDR3 loop spans 16 amino acids. Germline V gene sequence: CDR1 SGHKS, CDR2 YYEKEE (reference sequence). The ends lost 0 bases at V and 4 bases at J; junction bases unmatched: 5. The CDR3 region has the DNA TGTGCCAGCAGCTTGGGGGCGGACAGGGGGCTCTATGGCTACACCTTC. Amino acids: CASSLGADRGLYGYTF. Looking up the rest from reference TRBV5-5 and TRBJ1-2 gives the full variable domain: DAGVTQSPTHLIKTRGQQVTLRCSPISGHKSVSWYQQVLGQGPQFIFQYYEKEERGRGNFPDRFSARQFPNYSSELNVNALLLGDSALYLCASSLGADRGLYGYTFGSGTRLTVV.

This sequence joins TRBV19 and TRBJ1-1, with D possibly TRBD1 on 5 matching bases. The germline V and J ends were trimmed by 5 bases and 1 base, with 11 bases remaining between them. From germline, CDR1 is LNHDA and CDR2 SQIVND (reference sequence). The CDR3 length is 14 residues. The DNA of the CDR3 is TGTGCCAGTAGTCTGGGAGGGGCGAACACTGAAGCTTTCTTT. Translated, it gives CASSLGGANTEAFF.

The V call is TRBV27, the J call TRBJ1-2, with D possibly matching TRBD1 (5 bases). Germline V gene data show CDR1 as MNHEY and CDR2 as SMNVEV (reference sequence). This CDR3 has 13 amino acids. The V end lost 5 bases, the J end lost 4 bases, and 11 bases lay between the germline ends. Written as DNA, the CDR3 is TGTGCCAGCAGTCCCAACAGGTCCTATGGCTACACCTTC. Translation: CASSPNRSYGYTF.

This clone has a single count. The chain is built from TRBV11-3 and TRBJ2-7; tentatively, D is TRBD1 (6 bases). The V gene's germline CDR1 is SGHNT and CDR2 YENEEA. V shed 5 bases and J shed 0 bases, with 11 bases lying between them. The CDR3 runs to 14 residues. In DNA form, the CDR3 reads TGTGCCAGCAGCCCAGGGACATACTCCTACGAGCAGTACTTC. This translates into CASSPGTYSYEQYF.

CDR3 residues: CASSERTGGATEAFF. The CDR3 region has the DNA TGTGCCAGCAGTGAGCGGACAGGAGGCGCCACTGAAGCTTTCTTT. The chain combines TRBV6-1 with TRBJ1-1; 7 bases match TRBD1. The ends lost 3 bases at V and 4 bases at J; junction bases unmatched: 8. CDR3 length equals 15 residues. Germline CDR1 reads MNHNS; CDR2 reads SASEGT.

This rearrangement joins TRBV7-8 to TRBJ2-1, with a possible D match to TRBD1 (5 bases). Germline-derived CDR1 and CDR2 are SGHVS and FQNEAQ. The CDR3 consists of 17 residues. V shed 1 base and J shed 0 bases, with 13 bases lying between them. DNA of the CDR3: TGTGCCAGCAGCTTAGTCGCCCCCCAGGGCTCCTACAATGAGCAGTTCTTC. Amino acids: CASSLVAPQGSYNEQFF. The full variable domain, completed using reference TRBV7-8 and TRBJ2-1, is GAGVSQSPRYKVAKRGQDVALRCDPISGHVSLFWYQQALGQGPEFLTYFQNEAQLDKSGLPSDRFFAERPEGSVSTLKIQRTQQEDSAVYLCASSLVAPQGSYNEQFFGPGTRLTVL.

This clone came up once. CDR3 loop: CASSSRLVNEKLFF. In DNA, the CDR3 is TGTGCCAGCAGCTCCCGACTGGTTAATGAAAAACTGTTTTTT. The genes are TRBV7-9 and TRBJ1-4; the D is unclear. V was trimmed by 4 bases and J by 4 bases, leaving 10 bases between them. The CDR3 consists of 14 residues. Germline assignment: CDR1 SEHNR and CDR2 FQNEAQ (reference sequence).

V gene TRBV28 combines with J gene TRBJ1-2; possible D gene TRBD1, 6 bases. The germline V and J ends were trimmed by 6 bases and 1 base, with 15 bases remaining between them. CDR1 is MDHEN and CDR2 is SYDVKM in the germline V gene. The CDR3 has 15 amino acids. The CDR3 loop reads CASSYTGTDNYGYTF. The CDR3 bases are TGTGCCAGCAGCTACACAGGGACCGATAACTATGGCTACACCTTC.